Below, 29 T cell receptor beta chains from the same sample are listed, as sequenced in a study of cytomegalovirus exposure and HLA in healthy donors (dated by TCRdb to about 2017). The library was built by means of the immunoSEQ multiplex PCR assay. TCRdb obtained this table from immuneACCESS and retained in-frame rearrangements with V and J assigned. These tables miss some clones; where compared with another copy, unresolved V genes account for less than half of the shortfall, and the remainder is unexplained. The sample table records some 160,000 clones; approximately 93% of these occur just once. The ten largest clones add up to about 0.64% of the sample. The source material was PBMCs. These receptors all come from a man aged 18 to 29 in good health and CMV-seronegative.

V is TRBV5-5 and J is TRBJ2-7; 9 nucleotides match TRBD2. This CDR3 contains 16 residues. The germline gives CDR1 SGHKS, CDR2 YYEKEE (reference sequence). The V gene end was trimmed by 0 bases and the J gene end by 0 bases; junction bases not matched to a gene: 4. Written as DNA, the CDR3 is TGTGCCAGCAGCTTGGTGGCGGGAGGGTACTCCTACGAGCAGTACGTC. Protein: CASSLVAGGYSYEQYV.

The chain uses TRBV19 and TRBJ2-1; TRBD2 agrees at 12 bases. V gave up 3 bases and J gave up 0 bases; unmatched junction bases: 15. The CDR3 extends over 21 amino acids. Germline assignment: CDR1 LNHDA and CDR2 SQIVND (reference sequence). The CDR3 loop is CASSILILAGGERSSYNEQFF. The CDR3 DNA follows: TGTGCCAGTAGTATTCTAATTCTAGCGGGGGGGGAACGGAGCTCCTACAATGAGCAGTTCTTC.

This clone appeared a single time. The chain recombines TRBV19 with TRBJ2-1; TRBD1 might be the D (5 bases). CDR3 length: 14 amino acids. Between the trimmed V and J ends, which lost 8 bases and 3 bases, there was a span of 14 bases. In germline, CDR1 is LNHDA, CDR2 SQIVND (reference sequence). Written as DNA, the CDR3 is TGTGCCAGTCTGGGGCTAGGTGGCTACAATGAGCAGTTCTTC. Translation: CASLGLGGYNEQFF.

This sequence joins TRBV10-1 and TRBJ2-2; D possibly corresponds to TRBD2 (6 bases). The V end lost 2 bases, the J end lost 6 bases, and 13 bases lay between the germline ends. The germline V gene encodes CDR1 WNHNN and CDR2 SYGVQD (reference sequence). This CDR3 has 15 amino acids. CDR3 loop: CASSERFPGAGELFF. CDR3 nucleotides: TGCGCCAGCAGTGAGCGGTTTCCGGGAGCCGGGGAGCTGTTTTTT.

The chain has TRBV5-1 and TRBJ2-1, with D maybe TRBD2 (6 bases). This CDR3 contains 16 residues. Trimming cost V 2 bases and J 6 bases, with 18 bases left between them. Germline CDR1 reads SGHRS; CDR2 reads YFSETQ. The CDR3 reads CASSFVGGAPTNEQFF. As DNA, the CDR3 is TGCGCCAGCAGCTTCGTAGGCGGGGCACCGACCAATGAGCAGTTCTTC.

This chain uses TRBV4-1 with TRBJ1-6; weak D call: TRBD1 (5 bases). Trimming stripped 6 bases from V and 0 bases from J, with 12 bases between. CDR3 length equals 16 residues. Germline lookup yields CDR1 MGHRA and CDR2 YSYEKL. Written as DNA, the CDR3 is TGCGCCAGCAGGGGACTCGGGAGCTCCTATAATTCACCCCTCCACTTT. Protein: CASRGLGSSYNSPLHF.

This clone was seen only a few times. The chain carries TRBV5-4 and TRBJ2-7, with 7 bases matching TRBD1. Trimming cost V 4 bases and J 3 bases; bases outside gene matches: 4. Germline CDR1 and CDR2: SGHNT and YYREEE (reference sequence). CDR3 length: 13 residues. The CDR3 here is CASSGGQYYEQYF. CDR3 sequence (DNA): TGTGCCAGCAGCGGGGGACAGTACTACGAGCAGTACTTC.

The rearrangement links TRBV19 to TRBJ1-4; D not certain. Trimming left V 5 bases short and J 0 bases short, with 10 bases between. This CDR3 spans 15 amino acids. In germline, CDR1 is LNHDA, CDR2 SQIVND (reference sequence). Here the CDR3 reads CASSVGPTTNEKLFF. CDR3 DNA sequence: TGTGCCAGTAGTGTAGGGCCGACAACTAATGAAAAACTGTTTTTT.

The table lists this clone with a few counts. The chain has TRBV13 and TRBJ2-7; no reliable D call. Per germline, CDR1 PRHDT and CDR2 FYEKMQ (reference sequence). Deletions cut 5 bases from V and 3 bases from J, with 8 bases between. This CDR3 is 12 amino acids long. CDR3 sequence (DNA): TGTGCCAGCAGCCGTAGAGGCTACGAGCAGTACGTC. The encoded protein is CASSRRGYEQYV.

The chain links TRBV10-3 to TRBJ1-5; D is uncertain. The germline V gene encodes CDR1 ENHRY and CDR2 SYGVKD. This CDR3 is 12 amino acids long. Trimming pared 8 bases from V and 4 bases from J, leaving 9 bases between. The CDR3 DNA reads as TGTGCCATCCGGTCGGGGAATCAGCCCCAGCATTTT. It specifies CAIRSGNQPQHF.

A single count supports this clone. The chain links TRBV5-6 to TRBJ2-5; D unresolved. V was pared by 0 bases and J by 1 base, with 10 bases between. CDR3 length equals 15 residues. Germline V lookup: CDR1 SGHDT, CDR2 YYEEEE. Written as DNA, the CDR3 is TGTGCCAGCAGCTTGGTAGAGAGGCCCCAAGAGACCCAGTACTTC. Encoded protein: CASSLVERPQETQYF. The entire variable domain, with the rest obtained from reference TRBV5-6 and TRBJ2-5, is as follows: DAGVTQSPTHLIKTRGQQVTLRCSPKSGHDTVSWYQQALGQGPQFIFQYYEEEERQRGNFPDRFSGHQFPNYSSELNVNALLLGDSALYLCASSLVERPQETQYFGPGTRLLVL.

This chain links TRBV4-1 with TRBJ1-4; D is unresolved. Trimming pared 4 bases from V and 2 bases from J, leaving 11 bases between. The CDR3 loop spans 15 amino acids. The V gene's germline CDR1 is MGHRA and CDR2 YSYEKL. The chain's CDR3 is CASSRLTDTNEKLFF. The CDR3 DNA reads as TGCGCCAGCAGCCGCCTTACAGACACTAATGAAAAACTGTTTTTT.

This chain links TRBV6-6 with TRBJ2-2; 9 bases are a match to TRBD1. The junction had 11 bases not matched to a gene; V was cut back by 6 bases and J by 6 bases. The CDR3 spans 16 residues. The germline gives CDR1 MNHNY, CDR2 SVGAGI (reference sequence). This CDR3 reads CASSPAGDRDPGELFF. CDR3 nucleotides: TGTGCCAGCAGCCCCGCGGGGGACAGGGATCCCGGGGAGCTGTTTTTT.

V is TRBV9 and J is TRBJ2-2; D perhaps matches TRBD1 (6 bases). Per the germline V gene, CDR1 is SGDLS and CDR2 is YYNGEE. V lost 0 bases, J lost 1 base, and 10 bases lay in between. CDR3 length: 16 amino acids. CDR3 protein: CASSVVAGENTGELFF. CDR3 DNA sequence: TGTGCCAGCAGCGTAGTAGCAGGGGAGAACACCGGGGAGCTGTTTTTT.

This chain connects TRBV11-3 to TRBJ2-3; 8 positions match TRBD2. CDR3 length: 15 residues. J lost 3 bases, V lost 1 base, and 3 bases had no gene match. CDR1 and CDR2 (germline): SGHNT, YENEEA. The CDR3 DNA sequence: TGTGCCAGCAGCTTAGGAAAGCGGGAGACAGATACGCAGTATTTT. Its translation is CASSLGKRETDTQYF. Combining the CDR3 with reference TRBV11-3 and TRBJ2-3 gives the whole variable domain EAGVVQSPRYKIIEKKQPVAFWCNPISGHNTLYWYLQNLGQGPELLIRYENEEAVDDSQLPKDRFSAERLKGVDSTLKIQPAELGDSAVYLCASSLGKRETDTQYFGPGTRLTVL.

V and J are TRBV2 and TRBJ2-5; 15 bases fit TRBD2. The germline V gene has CDR1 SNHLY and CDR2 FYNNEI. After removal of 4 bases from V and 1 base from J, the junction contained 16 bases not matched to a gene. This CDR3 comprises 21 residues. The CDR3 sequence: CASSGKRGLGLAGGSQETQYF. For the CDR3, the DNA is TGTGCCAGCAGTGGCAAAAGGGGACTAGGACTAGCGGGGGGGAGCCAAGAGACCCAGTACTTC. Looking up the rest from reference TRBV2 and TRBJ2-5 gives the full variable domain: EPEVTQTPSHQVTQMGQEVILRCVPISNHLYFYWYRQILGQKVEFLVSFYNNEISEKSEIFDDQFSVERPDGSNFTLKIRSTKLEDSAMYFCASSGKRGLGLAGGSQETQYFGPGTRLLVL.

The rearrangement links TRBV27 to TRBJ1-2; no clear D. Between the trimmed V and J ends, which lost 3 bases and 0 bases, there was a span of 2 bases. CDR3 length equals 12 residues. Germline lookup yields CDR1 MNHEY and CDR2 SMNVEV (reference sequence). CDR3 in amino acids: CASSFTNYGYTF. The CDR3 nucleotides are TGTGCCAGCAGTTTCACTAACTATGGCTACACCTTC.

The V call is TRBV5-1, the J call TRBJ1-5; possibly TRBD1 for D (5 bases). The germline V and J ends were trimmed by 4 bases and 0 bases, with 11 bases remaining between them. The V gene's germline CDR1 is SGHRS and CDR2 YFSETQ. The CDR3 spans 15 residues. Here the CDR3 DNA reads TGCGCCAGCAGCCCCCAGGGCTATAGCAATCAGCCCCAGCATTTT. As protein: CASSPQGYSNQPQHF.

V usage is TRBV6-5 and J usage is TRBJ1-1; 8 bases are a match to TRBD1. This CDR3 has 16 amino acids. After removal of 4 bases from V and 1 base from J, the junction contained 8 bases not matched to a gene. Germline V gene lookup returns CDR1 MNHEY and CDR2 SVGAGI. The CDR3 reads CASSSRTGTGNTEAFF. CDR3 sequence (DNA): TGTGCCAGCAGTTCCCGGACCGGGACAGGGAACACTGAAGCTTTCTTT.

The chain links TRBV29-1 to TRBJ2-2, with unresolved D. Trimming pared 2 bases from V and 7 bases from J, leaving 11 bases between. The CDR3 is 13 amino acids. Per germline, CDR1 SQVTM and CDR2 ANQGSEA. Written as DNA, the CDR3 is TGCAGCGTTGAAATGTTGCGTCACGGGGAGCTGTTTTTT. Encoded protein: CSVEMLRHGELFF.

V gene TRBV2 combines with J gene TRBJ1-1, with D possibly matching TRBD1 (5 bases). CDR1 SNHLY and CDR2 FYNNEI come from the germline V gene. This CDR3 spans 14 amino acids. V dropped 7 bases and J dropped 0 bases, with 12 bases sitting between them. CDR3 region: CASISRGLNTEAFF. CDR3 sequence (DNA): TGTGCCAGCATCAGTAGGGGATTGAACACTGAAGCTTTCTTT.

The chain joins TRBV10-1 to TRBJ2-2; D is possibly TRBD2 (5 bases). The germline gives CDR1 WNHNN, CDR2 SYGVQD (reference sequence). V lost 3 bases to trimming and J lost 3 bases, with 11 bases between them. CDR3 length equals 15 residues. CDR3: CASSDLAADTGELFF. CDR3 in DNA: TGCGCCAGCAGTGACCTAGCTGCAGACACCGGGGAGCTGTTTTTT.

J is TRBJ1-3 and V is TRBV27; 7 bases agree with TRBD1. V lost 8 bases and J lost 0; bases outside the gene matches: 4. The CDR3 runs 14 residues. Germline CDR1 MNHEY, CDR2 SMNVEV (reference sequence). The CDR3 sequence is CASATGHSGNTIYF. CDR3 nucleotides: TGTGCCAGCGCGACAGGGCACTCTGGAAACACCATATATTTT.

The J gene is TRBJ2-3, the V gene TRBV6-6; a weak D match, TRBD2 (6 bases). This CDR3 is built from 14 residues. Germline V CDR1 and CDR2: MNHNY, SVGAGI (reference sequence). V was shortened by 2 bases and J by 6 bases, with 12 bases between the two germline ends. The CDR3 reads CASSYVGSGDTQYF. DNA of the CDR3: TGTGCCAGCAGTTACGTCGGGAGTGGCGATACGCAGTATTTT.

DNA of the CDR3: TGTGCCAGCAGCTTAACGACAGGGGCATATGAGCAGTTCTTC. The encoded protein is CASSLTTGAYEQFF. The chain combines TRBV27 with TRBJ2-1; 8 positions match TRBD1. Germline trimming cut 6 bases from V and 8 bases from J; bases unmatched to any gene: 9. The germline V gene has CDR1 MNHEY and CDR2 SMNVEV (reference sequence). This CDR3 is built from 14 residues.

V usage is TRBV5-1 and J usage is TRBJ1-2; a possible D gene is TRBD1 (6 bases). Trimming stripped 2 bases from V and 4 bases from J, with 9 bases between. CDR3 length: 13 amino acids. In germline, CDR1 is SGHRS, CDR2 YFSETQ. CDR3 in DNA: TGCGCCAGCAGCTTCGACAGGAGCTATGGCTACACCTTC. Its protein product is CASSFDRSYGYTF.

J is TRBJ2-7 and V is TRBV4-1, with 11 nucleotides matching TRBD2. Germline assignment: CDR1 MGHRA and CDR2 YSYEKL. V trimming: 1 base; J trimming: 3 bases; junction bases outside the gene matches: 2. The CDR3 runs 15 residues. The DNA of the CDR3 is TGCGCCAGCAGCCAAGGACTAGCGGGGATCTACGAGCAGTACGTC. Translating it yields CASSQGLAGIYEQYV.

The chain recombines TRBV6-6 with TRBJ2-7; D is possibly TRBD1 (5 bases). The CDR3 length is 15 residues. Germline V gene data show CDR1 as MNHNY and CDR2 as SVGAGI (reference sequence). The V end lost 4 bases, the J end lost 0 bases, and 13 bases lay between the germline ends. CDR3 sequence: CASSSRQTSSYEQYF. The CDR3 region has the DNA TGTGCCAGCAGTTCTCGACAGACGAGCTCCTACGAGCAGTACTTC.

Regarding this clone: This same CDR3 is encoded by further DNA sequences in the sample. This rearrangement joins TRBV18 to TRBJ1-2; tentatively, D is TRBD1 (6 bases). The CDR3 extends over 13 amino acids. With 3 bases removed from V and 4 bases from J, the gap between germline ends came to 9 bases. Germline V gene data show CDR1 as KGHSH and CDR2 as LQKENI. CDR3 in DNA: TGTGCCAGCTCACCCGGGGGGCCCTATGGCTACACCTTC. Its protein is CASSPGGPYGYTF.